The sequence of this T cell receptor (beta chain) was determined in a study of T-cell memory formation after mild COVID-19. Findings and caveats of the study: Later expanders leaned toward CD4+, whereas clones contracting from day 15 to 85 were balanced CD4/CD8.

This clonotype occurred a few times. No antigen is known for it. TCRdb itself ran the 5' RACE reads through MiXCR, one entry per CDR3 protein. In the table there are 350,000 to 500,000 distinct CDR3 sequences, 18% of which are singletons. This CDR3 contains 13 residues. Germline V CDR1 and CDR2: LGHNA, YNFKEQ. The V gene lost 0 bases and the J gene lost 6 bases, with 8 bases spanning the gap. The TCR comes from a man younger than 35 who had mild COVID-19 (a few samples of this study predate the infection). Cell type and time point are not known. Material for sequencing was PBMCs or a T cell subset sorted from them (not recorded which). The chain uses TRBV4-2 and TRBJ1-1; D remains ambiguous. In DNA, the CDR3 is TGTGCCAGCAGCCAAGAACCAGCGGCTGAAGCTTTCTTT. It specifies CASSQEPAAEAFF.